This T cell receptor beta chain was found in a study of CD8 T cells in ankylosing spondylitis. The study's findings and limits: Typical of ankylosing spondylitis blood, it appeared, was a TCR beta motif of fewer than ten highly homologous variants. Before this, some motif variants had been reported in reactive arthritis synovial fluid and blood. In ankylosing spondylitis patients, matched synovial fluid reportedly showed significant enrichment of disease-linked clones.

Making use of molecular barcodes, quantitative 5'-RACE generated TCR beta libraries. TCRdb re-called the 5' RACE reads with MiXCR, one entry per CDR3 protein. This table holds 470,000 or so distinct CDR3 sequences, roughly a quarter found once. The CDR3 loop spans 16 amino acids. Trimming cost V 8 bases and J 3 bases; bases outside gene matches: 8. Germline V gives CDR1 SNHLY, CDR2 FYNNEI. This clonotype was detected only a few times. Its antigen is unknown. Sample: blood, either unsorted or a sorted T cell fraction (not recorded which). The receptor was isolated from a male donor with ankylosing spondylitis. The chain recombines TRBV2 with TRBJ2-1; 12 nucleotides line up with TRBD1. CDR3 bases: TGTGCCAGCTATCCCGGGACAGGGGGCCACTACAATGAGCAGTTCTTC. Translating it yields CASYPGTGGHYNEQFF. Using reference TRBV2 and TRBJ2-1 for the parts outside the CDR3, the full variable domain is EPEVTQTPSHQVTQMGQEVILRCVPISNHLYFYWYRQILGQKVEFLVSFYNNEISEKSEIFDDQFSVERPDGSNFTLKIRSTKLEDSAMYFCASYPGTGGHYNEQFFGPGTRLTVL.